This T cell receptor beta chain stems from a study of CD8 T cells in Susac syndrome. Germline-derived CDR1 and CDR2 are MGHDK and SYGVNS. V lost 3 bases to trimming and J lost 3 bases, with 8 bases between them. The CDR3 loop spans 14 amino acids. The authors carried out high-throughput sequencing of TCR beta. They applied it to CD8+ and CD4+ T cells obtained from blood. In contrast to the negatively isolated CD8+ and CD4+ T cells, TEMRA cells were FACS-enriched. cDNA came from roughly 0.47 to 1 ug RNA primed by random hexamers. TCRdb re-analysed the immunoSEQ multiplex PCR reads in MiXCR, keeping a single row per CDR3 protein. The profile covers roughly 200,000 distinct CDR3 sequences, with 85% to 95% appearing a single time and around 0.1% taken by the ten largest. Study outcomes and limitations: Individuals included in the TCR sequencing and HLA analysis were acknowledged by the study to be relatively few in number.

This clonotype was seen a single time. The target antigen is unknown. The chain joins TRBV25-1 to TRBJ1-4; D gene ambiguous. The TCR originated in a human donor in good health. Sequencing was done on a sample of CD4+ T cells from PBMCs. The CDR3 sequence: CASSDWRSNEKLFF. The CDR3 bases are TGTGCCAGCAGTGATTGGAGATCTAATGAAAAACTGTTTTTT.